The 3 T cell receptor beta chains below come from one sample, sequenced in a study of blood T cell repertoires in COVID-19. Sequencing used immunoSEQ multiplex PCR; TCRdb keeps in-frame clones, though not all of them. The sample contains roughly 500,000 clones, approximately 92% of which appear only once. Material: peripheral blood. Every receptor here comes from a man younger than 35 with COVID-19, enrolled during active disease.

The CDR3 coding sequence is TGTGCCAGCAGTGAACCCGGACAGCTGACCGGGGAGCTGTTTTTT. Amino acids: CASSEPGQLTGELFF. This rearrangement joins TRBV6-1 to TRBJ2-2; possibly TRBD1 for D (6 bases). Germline V gene lookup returns CDR1 MNHNS and CDR2 SASEGT. The CDR3 extends over 15 amino acids. V was clipped by 2 bases and J by 5 bases, with 12 bases between them.

The chain is built from TRBV3-1 (or the pseudogene TRBV3-2) and TRBJ2-3; D remains ambiguous. V dropped 8 bases and J dropped 1 base, with 7 bases sitting between them. Germline CDR1 is LGHDT and CDR2 is YNNKEL (reference sequence). CDR3 length: 12 residues. CDR3 in DNA: TGTGCCAGCTCCCGGGGCACAGATACGCAGTATTTT. It yields the protein CASSRGTDTQYF.

CDR3 DNA: TGTGCCAGCAGCGGGACAGGGCTCGCCTATGGCTACACCTTC. This gives the protein CASSGTGLAYGYTF. This chain connects TRBV27 to TRBJ1-2; the match to TRBD1 covers 9 bases. This CDR3 contains 14 residues. The trim removed 6 bases at V and 4 bases at J, leaving 6 bases unmatched. Germline values: CDR1 MNHEY, CDR2 SMNVEV (reference sequence).